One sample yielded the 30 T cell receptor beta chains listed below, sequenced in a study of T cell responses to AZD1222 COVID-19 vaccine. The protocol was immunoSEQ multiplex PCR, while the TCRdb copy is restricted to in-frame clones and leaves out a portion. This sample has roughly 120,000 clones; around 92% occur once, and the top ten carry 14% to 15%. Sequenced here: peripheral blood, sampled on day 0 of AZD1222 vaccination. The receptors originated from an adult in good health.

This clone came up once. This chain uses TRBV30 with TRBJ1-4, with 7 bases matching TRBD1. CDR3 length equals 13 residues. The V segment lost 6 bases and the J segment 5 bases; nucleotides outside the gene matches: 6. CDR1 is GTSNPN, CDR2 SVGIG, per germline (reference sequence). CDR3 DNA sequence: TGTGCCTGCTCCGGGACAGAGAATGAAAAACTGTTTTTT. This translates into CACSGTENEKLFF.

Here the CDR3 DNA reads TGTGCCTCCGGTTGGGGGGCCCCTGAAGCTTTCTTT. The encoded protein is CASGWGAPEAFF. V and J are TRBV30 and TRBJ1-1, with D perhaps TRBD1 (6 bases). The germline CDR1 and CDR2 sequences are GTSNPN and SVGIG (reference sequence). Trimming took 7 bases from V and 6 from J, leaving 15 bases between them. There are 12 residues in the CDR3. Drawing the rest from reference TRBV30 and TRBJ1-1, the complete variable domain is SQTIHQWPATLVQPVGSPLSLECTVEGTSNPNLYWYRQAAGRGLQLLFYSVGIGQISSEVPQNLSASRPQDRQFILSSKKLLLSDSGFYLCASGWGAPEAFFGQGTRLTVV.

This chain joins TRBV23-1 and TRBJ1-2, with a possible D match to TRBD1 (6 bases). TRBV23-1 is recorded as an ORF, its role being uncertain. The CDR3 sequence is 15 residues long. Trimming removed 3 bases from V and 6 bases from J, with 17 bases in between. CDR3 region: CASSHLGGLCDGYTF. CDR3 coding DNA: TGCGCCAGCAGTCATCTAGGGGGGCTGTGTGATGGCTACACCTTC.

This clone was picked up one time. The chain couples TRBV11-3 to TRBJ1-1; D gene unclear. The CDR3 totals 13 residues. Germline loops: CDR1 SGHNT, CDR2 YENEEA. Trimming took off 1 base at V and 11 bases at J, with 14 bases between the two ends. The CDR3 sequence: CASSLAKDVRAFF. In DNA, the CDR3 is TGTGCCAGCAGCTTAGCGAAGGATGTAAGGGCTTTCTTT. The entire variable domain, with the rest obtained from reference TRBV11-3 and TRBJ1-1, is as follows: EAGVVQSPRYKIIEKKQPVAFWCNPISGHNTLYWYLQNLGQGPELLIRYENEEAVDDSQLPKDRFSAERLKGVDSTLKIQPAELGDSAVYLCASSLAKDVRAFFGQGTRLTVV.

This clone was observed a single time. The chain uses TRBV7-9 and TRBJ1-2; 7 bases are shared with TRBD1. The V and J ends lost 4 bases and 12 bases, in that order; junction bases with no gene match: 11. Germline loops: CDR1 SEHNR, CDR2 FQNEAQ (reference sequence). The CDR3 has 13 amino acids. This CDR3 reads CASSSTSLRGNTF. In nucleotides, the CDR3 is TGTGCCAGCAGCTCCACGAGTCTCAGGGGGAACACCTTC.

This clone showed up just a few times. CDR3 sequence reads: CASSHDRNYGYTF. The CDR3, as DNA: TGTGCCAGCAGTCACGACAGGAACTATGGCTACACCTTC. The rearrangement links TRBV6-5 to TRBJ1-2, with a weak D call TRBD1 (6 bases). Germline V gene lookup returns CDR1 MNHEY and CDR2 SVGAGI. The CDR3 covers 13 residues. Trimming cost V 5 bases and J 2 bases, with 9 bases left between them.

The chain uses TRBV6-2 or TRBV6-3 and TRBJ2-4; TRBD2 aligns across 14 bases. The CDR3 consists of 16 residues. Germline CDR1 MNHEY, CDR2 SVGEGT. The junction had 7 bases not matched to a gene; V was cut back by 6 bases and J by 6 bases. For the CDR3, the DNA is TGTGCCAGCAGCCAGACTAGCGGGGGGGCCTTAAACATTCAGTACTTC. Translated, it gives CASSQTSGGALNIQYF.

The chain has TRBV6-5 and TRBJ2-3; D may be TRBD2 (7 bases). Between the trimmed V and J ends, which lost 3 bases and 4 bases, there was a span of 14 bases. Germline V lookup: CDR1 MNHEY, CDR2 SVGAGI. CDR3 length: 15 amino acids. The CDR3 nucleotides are TGTGCCAGCAGTTATGGAGGGGGGGCTTCAGATACGCAGTATTTT. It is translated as CASSYGGGASDTQYF.

In DNA, the CDR3 is TGTGCCAGCAGTTATGACGAGGGGAACACTGAAGCTTTCTTT. Its translation is CASSYDEGNTEAFF. The rearrangement uses TRBV6-2 or TRBV6-3 and TRBJ1-1; D remains ambiguous. Between the trimmed V and J ends, which lost 3 bases and 1 base, there was a span of 9 bases. The CDR3 covers 14 residues. Germline values: CDR1 MNHEY, CDR2 SVGEGT.

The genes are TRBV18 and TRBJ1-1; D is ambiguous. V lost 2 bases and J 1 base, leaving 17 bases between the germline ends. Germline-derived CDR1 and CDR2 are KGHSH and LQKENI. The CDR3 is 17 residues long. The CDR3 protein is CASSPTGAVGWNTEAFF. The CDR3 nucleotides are TGTGCCAGCTCACCAACGGGTGCGGTAGGATGGAACACTGAAGCTTTCTTT.

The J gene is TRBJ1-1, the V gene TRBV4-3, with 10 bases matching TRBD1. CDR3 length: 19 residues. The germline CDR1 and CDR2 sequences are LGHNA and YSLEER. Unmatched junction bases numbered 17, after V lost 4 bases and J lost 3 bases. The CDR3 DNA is TGCGCCAGCAGCCCCGGGACAGGGGCCCTTAATGAAGGGGACACTGAAGCTTTCTTT. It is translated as CASSPGTGALNEGDTEAFF.

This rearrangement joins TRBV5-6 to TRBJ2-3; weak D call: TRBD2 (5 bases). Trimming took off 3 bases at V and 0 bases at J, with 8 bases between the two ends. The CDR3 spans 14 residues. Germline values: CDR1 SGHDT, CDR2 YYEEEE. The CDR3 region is CASSSRTSTDTQYF. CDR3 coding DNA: TGTGCCAGCAGCTCAAGGACTAGCACAGATACGCAGTATTTT. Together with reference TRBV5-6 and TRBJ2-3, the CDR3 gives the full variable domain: DAGVTQSPTHLIKTRGQQVTLRCSPKSGHDTVSWYQQALGQGPQFIFQYYEEEERQRGNFPDRFSGHQFPNYSSELNVNALLLGDSALYLCASSSRTSTDTQYFGPGTRLTVL.

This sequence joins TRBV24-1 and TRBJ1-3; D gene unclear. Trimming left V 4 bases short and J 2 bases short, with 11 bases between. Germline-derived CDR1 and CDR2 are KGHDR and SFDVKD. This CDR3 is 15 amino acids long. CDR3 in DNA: TGTGCCACCAGTGACTCCCGGCGTGCTGGAAACACCATATATTTT. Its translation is CATSDSRRAGNTIYF.

The CDR3 nucleotides are TGTGCCAGCAGCGCCAGTTTTAACAATCAGCCCCAGCATTTT. This encodes CASSASFNNQPQHF. The rearrangement uses TRBV9 and TRBJ1-5; D gene unclear. The V and J ends lost 3 bases and 3 bases respectively, with 10 bases between them. The CDR3 extends over 14 amino acids. Germline loops: CDR1 SGDLS, CDR2 YYNGEE.

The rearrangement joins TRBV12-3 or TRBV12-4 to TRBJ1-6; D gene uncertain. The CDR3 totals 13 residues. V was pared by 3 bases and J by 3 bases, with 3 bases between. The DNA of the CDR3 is TGTGCCAGCAGTTTCGACTATAATTCACCCCTCCACTTT. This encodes CASSFDYNSPLHF.

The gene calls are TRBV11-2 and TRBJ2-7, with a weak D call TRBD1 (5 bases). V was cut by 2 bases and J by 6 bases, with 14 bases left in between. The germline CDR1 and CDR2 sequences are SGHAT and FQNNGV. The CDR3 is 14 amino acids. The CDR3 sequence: CASSLPVQAIEQYF. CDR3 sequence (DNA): TGTGCCAGCAGCTTACCTGTACAGGCCATCGAGCAGTACTTC. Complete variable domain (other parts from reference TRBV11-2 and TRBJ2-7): EAGVAQSPRYKIIEKRQSVAFWCNPISGHATLYWYQQILGQGPKLLIQFQNNGVVDDSQLPKDRFSAERLKGVDSTLKIQPAKLEDSAVYLCASSLPVQAIEQYFGPGTRLTVT.

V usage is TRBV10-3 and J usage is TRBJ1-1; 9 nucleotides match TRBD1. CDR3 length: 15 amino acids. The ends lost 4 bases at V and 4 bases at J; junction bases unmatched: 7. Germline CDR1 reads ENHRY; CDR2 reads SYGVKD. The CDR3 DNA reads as TGTGCCATCAGTGGGACAGGGGTGTCACGCACTGAAGCTTTCTTT. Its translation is CAISGTGVSRTEAFF.

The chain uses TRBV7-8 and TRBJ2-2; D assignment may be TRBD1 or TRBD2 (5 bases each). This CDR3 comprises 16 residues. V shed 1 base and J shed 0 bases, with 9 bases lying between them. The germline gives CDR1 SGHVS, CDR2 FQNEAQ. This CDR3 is CASSLDQGANTGELFF. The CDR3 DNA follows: TGTGCCAGCAGCTTAGACCAGGGAGCGAACACCGGGGAGCTGTTTTTT.

The CDR3 sequence is CASSIGGDTDTQYF. For the CDR3, the DNA is TGTGCCAGTAGTATAGGAGGGGACACAGATACGCAGTATTTT. The chain recombines TRBV19 with TRBJ2-3; either TRBD1 or TRBD2 may supply D (5 bases each). V lost 1 base, J lost 2 bases, and 7 bases lay in between. CDR3 length: 14 amino acids. The V gene's germline CDR1 is LNHDA and CDR2 SQIVND (reference sequence).

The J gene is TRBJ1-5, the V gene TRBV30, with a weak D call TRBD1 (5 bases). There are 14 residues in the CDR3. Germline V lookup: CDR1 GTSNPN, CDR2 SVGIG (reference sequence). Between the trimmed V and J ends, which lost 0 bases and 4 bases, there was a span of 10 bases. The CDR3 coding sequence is TGTGCCTGGAGTGTGGTGGGGGTTAATCAGCCCCAGCATTTT. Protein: CAWSVVGVNQPQHF.

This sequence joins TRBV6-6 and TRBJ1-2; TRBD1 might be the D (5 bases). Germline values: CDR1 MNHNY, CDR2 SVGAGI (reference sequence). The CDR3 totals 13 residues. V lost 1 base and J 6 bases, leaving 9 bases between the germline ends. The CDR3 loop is CASSYLAGNGYTF. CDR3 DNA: TGTGCCAGCAGTTACTTGGCAGGGAATGGCTACACCTTC.

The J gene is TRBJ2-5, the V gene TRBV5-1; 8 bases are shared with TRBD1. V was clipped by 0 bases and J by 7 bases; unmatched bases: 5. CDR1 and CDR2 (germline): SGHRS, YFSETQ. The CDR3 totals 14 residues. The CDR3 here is CASSLGTGRATQYF. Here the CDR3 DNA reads TGCGCCAGCAGCTTGGGGACAGGGCGAGCGACCCAGTACTTC.

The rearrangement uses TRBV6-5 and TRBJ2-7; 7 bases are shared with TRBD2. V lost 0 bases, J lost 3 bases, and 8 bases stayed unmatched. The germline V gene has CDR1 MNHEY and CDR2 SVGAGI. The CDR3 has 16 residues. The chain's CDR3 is CASSYSSIRGDYEQYF. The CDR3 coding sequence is TGTGCCAGCAGTTACTCGAGCATACGGGGGGACTACGAGCAGTACTTC.

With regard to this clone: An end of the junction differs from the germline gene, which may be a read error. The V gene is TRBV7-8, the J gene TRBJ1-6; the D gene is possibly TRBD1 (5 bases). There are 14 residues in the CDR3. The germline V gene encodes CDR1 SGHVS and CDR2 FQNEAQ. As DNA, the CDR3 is TGTGCCAGTAGCTTAGTCGAGGGGAATTCACCCCTCCACTTT. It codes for CASSLVEGNSPLHF.

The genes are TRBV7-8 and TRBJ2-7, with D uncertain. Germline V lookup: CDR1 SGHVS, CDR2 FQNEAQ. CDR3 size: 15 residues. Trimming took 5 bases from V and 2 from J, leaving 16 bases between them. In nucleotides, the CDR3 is TGTGCCAGCAGCCGAGAATTTGGTATGGCCTACGAGCAGTACTTC. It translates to CASSREFGMAYEQYF.

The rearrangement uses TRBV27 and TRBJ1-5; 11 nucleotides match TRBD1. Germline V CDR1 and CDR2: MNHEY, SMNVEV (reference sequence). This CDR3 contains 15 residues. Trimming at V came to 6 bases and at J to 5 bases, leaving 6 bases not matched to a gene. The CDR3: CASSLGTGGYQPQHF. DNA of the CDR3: TGTGCCAGCAGCCTCGGGACAGGGGGTTATCAGCCCCAGCATTTT.

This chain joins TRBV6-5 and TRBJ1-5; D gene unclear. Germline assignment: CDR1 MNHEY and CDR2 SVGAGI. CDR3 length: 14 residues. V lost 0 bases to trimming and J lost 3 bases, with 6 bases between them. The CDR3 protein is CASSYSGNNQPQHF. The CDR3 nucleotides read TGTGCCAGCAGTTACTCAGGGAACAATCAGCCCCAGCATTTT.

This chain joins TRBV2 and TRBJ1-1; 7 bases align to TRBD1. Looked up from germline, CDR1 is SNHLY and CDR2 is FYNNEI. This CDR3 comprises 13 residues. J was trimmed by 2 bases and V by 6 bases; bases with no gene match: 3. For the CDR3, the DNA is TGTGCCAGCAGGGGACAGAGCAACACTGAAGCTTTCTTT. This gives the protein CASRGQSNTEAFF.

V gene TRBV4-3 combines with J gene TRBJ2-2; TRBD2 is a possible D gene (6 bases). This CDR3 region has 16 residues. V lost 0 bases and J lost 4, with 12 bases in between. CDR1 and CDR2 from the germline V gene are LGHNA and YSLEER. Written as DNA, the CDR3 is TGCGCCAGCAGCCAAGAATGGGGGGTCGGCACCGGGGAGCTGTTTTTT. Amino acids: CASSQEWGVGTGELFF.

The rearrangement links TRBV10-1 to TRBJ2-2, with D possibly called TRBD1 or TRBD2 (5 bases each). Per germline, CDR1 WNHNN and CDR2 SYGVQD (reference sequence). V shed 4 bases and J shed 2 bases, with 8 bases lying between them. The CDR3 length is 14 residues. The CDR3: CASSVGPNTGELFF. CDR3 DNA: TGCGCCAGCAGTGTGGGACCCAACACCGGGGAGCTGTTTTTT.